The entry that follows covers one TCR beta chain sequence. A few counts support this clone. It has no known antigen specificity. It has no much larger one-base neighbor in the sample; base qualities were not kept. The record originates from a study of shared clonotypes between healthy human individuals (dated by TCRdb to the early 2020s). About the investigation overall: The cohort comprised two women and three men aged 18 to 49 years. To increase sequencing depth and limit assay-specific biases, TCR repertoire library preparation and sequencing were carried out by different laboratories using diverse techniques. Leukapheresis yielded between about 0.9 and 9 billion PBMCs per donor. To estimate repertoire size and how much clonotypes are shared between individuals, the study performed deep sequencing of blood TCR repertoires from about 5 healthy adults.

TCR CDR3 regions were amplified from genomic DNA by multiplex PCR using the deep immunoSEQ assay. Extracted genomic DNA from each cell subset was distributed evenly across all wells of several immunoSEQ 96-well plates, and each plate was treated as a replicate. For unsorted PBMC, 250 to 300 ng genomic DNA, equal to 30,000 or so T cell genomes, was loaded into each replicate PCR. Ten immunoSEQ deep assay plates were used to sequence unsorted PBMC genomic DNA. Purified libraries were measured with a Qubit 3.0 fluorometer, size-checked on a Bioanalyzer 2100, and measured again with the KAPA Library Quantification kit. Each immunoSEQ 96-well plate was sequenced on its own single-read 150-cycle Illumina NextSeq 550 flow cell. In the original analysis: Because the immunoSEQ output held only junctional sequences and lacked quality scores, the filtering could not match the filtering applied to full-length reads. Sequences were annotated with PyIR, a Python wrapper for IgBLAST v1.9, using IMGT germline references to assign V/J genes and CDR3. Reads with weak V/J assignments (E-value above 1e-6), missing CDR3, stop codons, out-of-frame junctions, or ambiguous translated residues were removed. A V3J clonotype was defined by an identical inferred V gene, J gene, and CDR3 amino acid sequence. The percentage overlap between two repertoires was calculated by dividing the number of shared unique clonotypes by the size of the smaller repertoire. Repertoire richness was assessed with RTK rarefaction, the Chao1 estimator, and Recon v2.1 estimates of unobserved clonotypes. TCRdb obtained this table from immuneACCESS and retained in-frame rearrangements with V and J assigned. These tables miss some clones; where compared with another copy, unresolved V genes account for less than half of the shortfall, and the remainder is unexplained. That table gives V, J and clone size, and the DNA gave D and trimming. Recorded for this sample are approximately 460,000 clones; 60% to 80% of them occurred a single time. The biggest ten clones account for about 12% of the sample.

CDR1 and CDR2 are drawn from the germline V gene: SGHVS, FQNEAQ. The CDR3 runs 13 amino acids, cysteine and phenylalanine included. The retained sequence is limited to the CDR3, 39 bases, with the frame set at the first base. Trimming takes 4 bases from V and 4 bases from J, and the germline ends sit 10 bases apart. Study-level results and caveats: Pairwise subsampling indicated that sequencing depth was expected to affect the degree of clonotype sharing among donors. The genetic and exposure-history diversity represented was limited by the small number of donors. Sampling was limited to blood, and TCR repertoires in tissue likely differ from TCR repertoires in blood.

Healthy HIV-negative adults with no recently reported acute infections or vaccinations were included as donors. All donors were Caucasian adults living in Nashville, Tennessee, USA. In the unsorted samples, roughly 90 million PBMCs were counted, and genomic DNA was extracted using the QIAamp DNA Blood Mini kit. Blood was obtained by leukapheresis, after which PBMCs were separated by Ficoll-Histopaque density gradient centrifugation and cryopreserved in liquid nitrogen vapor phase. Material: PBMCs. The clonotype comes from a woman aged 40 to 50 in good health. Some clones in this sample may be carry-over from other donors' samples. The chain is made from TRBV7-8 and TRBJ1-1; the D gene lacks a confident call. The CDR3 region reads CASSSPYSTEAFF. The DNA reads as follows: TGTGCCAGCAGCTCGCCCTACAGCACTGAAGCTTTCTTT.